The 8 T cell receptor beta chains below were found in one sample sequenced in a study of technical replicates of blood from several donors. Sequenced by immunoSEQ multiplex PCR; TCRdb stores in-frame clones only, minus some. The table has about 59,000 clones, over 85% seen once. The specimen was PBMCs. These TCRs come from a human donor in good health. Some clones in this sample may be carry-over from other donors' samples.

V is TRBV7-2 and J is TRBJ1-2, with unresolved D. V gave up 2 bases and J gave up 8 bases, with 21 bases separating them. Germline-derived CDR1 and CDR2 are SGHTA and FQGNSA. The CDR3 sequence is 16 residues long. CDR3 nucleotide sequence: TGTGCCAGCAGCTTAATGGAGTGGAGGCAACCGGGAGGCTACACCTTC. Protein sequence: CASSLMEWRQPGGYTF.

This clone appeared once. This chain connects TRBV7-9 to TRBJ2-7, with TRBD1 matching over 9 bases. The J segment lost 3 bases and the V segment lost 5 bases, leaving 5 bases of the junction unmatched. The germline CDR1 and CDR2 sequences are SEHNR and FQNEAQ (reference sequence). CDR3 length equals 14 residues. The CDR3 coding sequence is TGTGCCAGCAGCCTAGGACAGGGGAACTACGAGCAGTACTTC. Protein: CASSLGQGNYEQYF.

Concerning this clone itself: Distinct nucleotide sequences in the sample also encode this CDR3. This chain uses TRBV18 with TRBJ1-4; D uncertain. V gave up 3 bases and J gave up 4 bases, with 9 bases separating them. Germline-derived CDR1 and CDR2 are KGHSH and LQKENI. The CDR3 has 14 residues. CDR3 residues: CASSPTGGNEKLFF. The CDR3 DNA reads TGTGCCAGCTCACCGACCGGAGGTAATGAAAAACTGTTTTTT.

This rearrangement joins TRBV6-5 to TRBJ2-2, with D unresolved. The CDR3 is 12 residues long. The germline V and J ends were trimmed by 6 bases and 5 bases, with 7 bases remaining between them. Germline V gives CDR1 MNHEY, CDR2 SVGAGI. For the CDR3, the DNA is TGTGCCAGCAGGGCGAGGACCGGGGAGCTGTTTTTT. Protein sequence: CASRARTGELFF.

V gene TRBV9 combines with J gene TRBJ2-5; tentatively, D is TRBD2 (5 bases). The CDR3 runs to 17 residues. Germline assignment: CDR1 SGDLS and CDR2 YYNGEE. The germline V and J ends were trimmed by 3 bases and 2 bases, with 20 bases remaining between them. The CDR3 nucleotides read TGTGCCAGCAGCGCCCCTCTGGGCGGAGGACCGCAAGAGACCCAGTACTTC. Its translation is CASSAPLGGGPQETQYF.

The chain is built from TRBV7-2 and TRBJ2-1; weak D call: TRBD1 (5 bases). This CDR3 contains 14 residues. The V gene's germline CDR1 is SGHTA and CDR2 FQGNSA. The V end lost 1 base, the J end lost 4 bases, and 8 bases lay between the germline ends. CDR3 sequence: CASSLGGRYNEQFF. The CDR3 DNA follows: TGTGCCAGCAGCTTAGGGGGCCGTTACAATGAGCAGTTCTTC.

This sequence joins TRBV4-2 and TRBJ1-1, with a weak D call TRBD1 (5 bases). The CDR3 is 19 amino acids. V lost 0 bases and J 1 base, leaving 21 bases between the germline ends. Germline CDR1 reads LGHNA; CDR2 reads YNFKEQ. CDR3 amino acids: CASSQDRGKGRFGNTEAFF. CDR3 nucleotides: TGTGCCAGCAGCCAAGATCGGGGGAAAGGGAGGTTCGGGAACACTGAAGCTTTCTTT.

This chain links TRBV19 with TRBJ2-7, with D possibly TRBD1 on 5 matching bases. From germline, CDR1 is LNHDA and CDR2 SQIVND (reference sequence). The CDR3 totals 14 residues. V was trimmed by 5 bases and J by 1 base, leaving 12 bases between them. The CDR3 nucleotides read TGTGCCAGTAGTGAGACAGTAGTGTCCTACGAGCAGTACTTC. As protein: CASSETVVSYEQYF.